This TCR beta chain is drawn from a study of T cell responses to AZD1222 COVID-19 vaccine. As for this clone: What it recognizes is unknown.

From germline, CDR1 is MNHEY and CDR2 SMNVEV (reference sequence). The V segment lost 1 base and the J segment 5 bases; nucleotides outside the gene matches: 7. The CDR3 runs 16 residues. Sequencing was performed with immunoSEQ multiplex PCR; in TCRdb, only in-frame clones are kept and a portion is missing. This table has some 64,000 clones, about 90% appearing once. Overall study results and limits: Among spike-specific TCRs, nearly half reportedly target unmutated variant regions.

The receptor was derived from an adult in good health. This chain joins TRBV27 and TRBJ1-1; 10 bases line up with TRBD1. The input for sequencing was peripheral blood, taken on day 0 of AZD1222 vaccination. This chain's CDR3 is CASSLLLTGGGTEAFF. CDR3 in DNA: TGTGCCAGCAGTTTATTGCTGACAGGGGGCGGGACTGAAGCTTTCTTT.